Sequencing of this T cell receptor beta chain was carried out in a study of blood T cell repertoires in COVID-19. Study-level information: Researchers got acute and convalescent COVID-19 samples from the United States, Italy and Spain.

Per the study methods: Amplification with reference gene primers provided the estimates of nucleated cell counts. TCRdb's copy holds only in-frame clones and misses some; the assay was immunoSEQ multiplex PCR. Clone size and V and J calls were adopted from that table, with D and trimming inferred from the DNA. The repertoire consists of 100,000 or so clones, with roughly 84% occurring once and the leading ten covering 4.5%. The CDR3 is 15 residues long. Germline CDR1 MGHRA, CDR2 YSYEKL. Trimming took off 1 base at V and 2 bases at J, with 9 bases between the two ends. This receptor was obtained from a human donor in a cohort sampled during active COVID-19. The sample comprised peripheral blood. The rearrangement joins TRBV4-1 to TRBJ1-5; D gene unclear. The CDR3 spells CASSQGAWGNQPQHF. Written as DNA, the CDR3 is TGCGCCAGCAGCCAAGGGGCCTGGGGCAATCAGCCCCAGCATTTT.